Listed here is a single T cell receptor beta chain. Its target is not known. Germline CDR1 reads MNHEY; CDR2 reads SMNVEV (reference sequence). The CDR3 loop spans 16 amino acids. The V and J ends lost 6 bases and 1 base, in that order; junction bases with no gene match: 9. The sample belongs to a study of CD8+ T cells in alopecia areata. Study results and limitations: Scalp samples also yield sequences from resident alphabeta T cells of normal skin.

Sample treatment: oral pan-JAK inhibitor, 5-10 mg twice daily. Peripheral blood samples and lesional scalp punch biopsies were obtained from alopecia areata patients. Extraction of RNA preceded its reverse transcription into cDNA, which served as the sequencing template. Libraries were prepared by immunoSEQ multiplex PCR; TCRdb keeps only in-frame clonotypes and omits some of them. The sample includes around 190,000 clones, roughly 60% seen only once; the top ten take about 1.3%. Here the sequenced sample was CD4+ T cells sorted from blood, taken between weeks 49 and 50, from a patient treated with tofacitinib. The receptor's source is a human donor with alopecia areata. The chain employs TRBV27 and TRBJ2-5; 9 nucleotides agree with TRBD2. The CDR3 reads CASRGYSGGIQETQYF. CDR3 in DNA: TGTGCCAGCAGGGGATATAGCGGGGGCATCCAAGAGACCCAGTACTTC.